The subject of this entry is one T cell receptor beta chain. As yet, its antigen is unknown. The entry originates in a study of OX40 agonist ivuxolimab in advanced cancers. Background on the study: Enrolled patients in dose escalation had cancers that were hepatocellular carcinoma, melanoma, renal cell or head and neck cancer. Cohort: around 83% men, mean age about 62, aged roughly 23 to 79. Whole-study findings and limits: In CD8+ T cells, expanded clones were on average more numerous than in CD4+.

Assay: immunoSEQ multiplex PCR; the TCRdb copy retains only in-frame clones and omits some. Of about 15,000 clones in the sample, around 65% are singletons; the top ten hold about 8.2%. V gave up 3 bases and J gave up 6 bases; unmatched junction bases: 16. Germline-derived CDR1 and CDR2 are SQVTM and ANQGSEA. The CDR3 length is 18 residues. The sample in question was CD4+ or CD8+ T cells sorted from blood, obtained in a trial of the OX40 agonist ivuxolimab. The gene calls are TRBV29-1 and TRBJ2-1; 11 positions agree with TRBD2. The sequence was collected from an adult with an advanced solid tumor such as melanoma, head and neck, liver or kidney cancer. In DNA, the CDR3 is TGCAGCGTTGAGAAGCCTAGCGGGGGGAGGTTGGTGGGCAATGAGCAGTTCTTC. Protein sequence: CSVEKPSGGRLVGNEQFF.